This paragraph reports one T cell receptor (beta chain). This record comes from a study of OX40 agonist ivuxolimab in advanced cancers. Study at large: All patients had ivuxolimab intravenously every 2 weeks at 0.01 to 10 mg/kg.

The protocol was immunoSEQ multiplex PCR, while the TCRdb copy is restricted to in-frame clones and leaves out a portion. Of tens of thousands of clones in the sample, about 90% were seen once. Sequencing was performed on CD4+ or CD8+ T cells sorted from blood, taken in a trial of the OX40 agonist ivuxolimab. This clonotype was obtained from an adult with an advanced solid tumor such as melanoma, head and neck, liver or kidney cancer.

The CDR3 is CASSFGQGVVGELFF. The CDR3 nucleotides read TGCGCCAGCAGCTTTGGACAGGGGGTAGTCGGGGAGCTGTTTTTT. The V gene is TRBV5-1, the J gene TRBJ2-2; the match to TRBD1 covers 10 bases. V gave up 2 bases and J gave up 7 bases; unmatched junction bases: 5. CDR1 is SGHRS, CDR2 YFSETQ, per germline. This CDR3 contains 15 residues.